This T cell receptor (beta chain) was captured in a study of vaccination effects on CD4 cells after COVID-19. ViraFEST assay sequencing came after antigen-specific CD4+ T cells were expanded with viral peptide pools. With approximately ten days of culture completed, CD4+ T cells were isolated. Participants got two doses of BNT162b2 or mRNA-1273 vaccine. Recipients of the vaccine had no prior SARS-CoV-2 infection and negative nucleocapsid antibodies. At days 3 and 7, half of the medium was exchanged for IL-2 medium. A note on this clone: What it binds is unknown.

Assay used: immunoSEQ multiplex PCR; TCRdb lists only in-frame clones, some missing. The data show 67,000 or so clones, 81% seen once. The source of this sequence is a human donor who received a COVID-19 vaccine. Sequencing was performed on CD4+ T cells from PBMCs cultured with HCoV-229E spike peptides, taken after COVID-19 vaccination.

The DNA of the CDR3 is TGTGCCAGCCGGCGGGGCGGGACAGGGAACTACGAGCAGTACGTC. It codes for CASRRGGTGNYEQYV. The chain links TRBV18 to TRBJ2-7, with TRBD1 matching 9 bases. With 8 bases clipped from V and 3 bases from J, the junction kept 11 bases outside the gene matches. The CDR3 is 15 amino acids. CDR1 and CDR2 (germline): KGHSH, LQKENI.